This is a list of T cell receptor beta chains from one sample in a study of CD8 T cells in Susac syndrome. TCRdb re-called the immunoSEQ multiplex PCR reads with MiXCR, one entry per CDR3 protein. The data contain about 290,000 distinct CDR3 sequences, roughly 90% of them seen just once; the ten biggest clones take up 0.18%. Sequencing was carried out using CD8+ T cells from PBMCs. All receptors come from a human donor with multiple sclerosis. CDR3s leave out the opening cysteine and the closing phenylalanine or tryptophan.

v_gene	j_gene	CDR3aa
TRBV20-1	TRBJ2-7	SAVEGADGRYEQY
TRBV5-6	TRBJ1-3	ASSRTGSGNTIY
TRBV9	TRBJ1-1	ASSSRTGGTEAF
TRBV6-1	TRBJ2-7	ASSPPGQGSSYEQY
TRBV27	TRBJ2-7	ASRPGQGAYEQY
TRBV28	TRBJ2-6	ASKERDKGFPGANVLT
TRBV28	TRBJ2-2	ASSSGQVPTGELF
TRBV11-2	TRBJ2-1	ASSLYGLAGTNEQF
TRBV2	TRBJ2-1	ASREGLDRYNEQF
TRBV20-1	TRBJ1-1	SARPYPDMATNTEAF
TRBV28	TRBJ2-4	ASSLRLDIQY
TRBV9	TRBJ2-5	ASSDPRASGQETQY
TRBV4-3	TRBJ2-5	ASSQDRVGFKETQY
TRBV27	TRBJ2-1	ASSLSREGEQF
TRBV27	TRBJ2-1	ASTWTYGGHNEQF
TRBV27	TRBJ2-7	ASSRLAGSPYEQY
TRBV6-2/TRBV6-3	TRBJ2-5	ATTEPTGGLQETQY
TRBV4-1	TRBJ2-4	ASSQEVGTLAKNIQY
TRBV12-3/TRBV12-4	TRBJ2-3	ATGGLTDTQY
TRBV11-2	TRBJ2-1	ASSLDLANSGRPSSYNEQF
TRBV2	TRBJ2-2	AIYPRTLNTGELF
TRBV27	TRBJ2-3	ASSLFPTGPSTDTQY
TRBV12-3/TRBV12-4	TRBJ2-7	ASQRGVEQY
TRBV28	TRBJ2-7	ASSFSPKTEQY
TRBV6-1	TRBJ1-3	ASSLGSRSGNTIY
TRBV27	TRBJ2-5	ASSSLPGGRGETQY
TRBV5-6	TRBJ1-2	ASNVGQGARGYT
TRBV4-3	TRBJ2-7	ASSQVREGTQY
TRBV5-1	TRBJ2-1	ASSYASRDYNEQF
TRBV27	TRBJ2-7	ASSVQGFSYEQY
TRBV2	TRBJ2-1	ASSGDPLLPTEQF
TRBV6-1	TRBJ2-3	ASSPGTGEADTQY
TRBV5-8	TRBJ2-5	ASSLEGRTQETQY